The 29 T cell receptor beta chains below come from one sample, sequenced in a study of shared clonotypes between healthy human individuals. Profiled with immunoSEQ multiplex PCR; TCRdb holds only in-frame clones, not every one. Here the sample spans over 800,000 clones, nearly 95% being singletons. Terminally differentiated effector memory CD45RA+ cells were excluded by CCR7 positive selection of CD45RO-negative cells. The sample was naive CD8+ T cells sorted from blood. The receptors were sampled from a man aged 25-45 years in good health.

The rearrangement joins TRBV29-1 to TRBJ1-1; no definite D call. V lost 7 bases and J 0 bases, leaving 12 bases between the germline ends. This CDR3 spans 13 amino acids. Germline lookup yields CDR1 SQVTM and CDR2 ANQGSEA. The CDR3 spells CSALTALNTEAFF. The CDR3 nucleotides are TGCAGCGCTCTGACGGCTTTGAACACTGAAGCTTTCTTT.

This chain uses TRBV27 with TRBJ1-1; 8 bases line up with TRBD1. Germline trimming cut 6 bases from V and 12 bases from J; bases unmatched to any gene: 9. Germline V gene lookup returns CDR1 MNHEY and CDR2 SMNVEV (reference sequence). This CDR3 region has 12 residues. The CDR3 loop reads CASSRGRRETFF. CDR3 coding DNA: TGTGCCAGCAGCAGGGGGCGCAGGGAGACTTTCTTT.

This chain joins TRBV25-1 and TRBJ2-7; D not resolved. Germline values: CDR1 MGHDK, CDR2 SYGVNS. CDR3 length: 11 residues. Trimming left V 6 bases short and J 3 bases short, with 6 bases between. The CDR3 DNA is TGTGCCAGCAGCCGCGACTACGAGCAGTACTTC. Amino acids: CASSRDYEQYF.

Concerning this clone: The sample carries other DNA sequences with the same CDR3. This rearrangement joins TRBV4-3 to TRBJ2-3; 10 bases align to TRBD2. CDR3 size: 15 residues. V shed 3 bases, J shed 0 bases, and the junction held 0 bases outside the gene matches. CDR1 LGHNA and CDR2 YSLEER come from the germline V gene. CDR3 nucleotides: TGCGCCAGCAGCCAGACTAGCGGGAGCACAGATACGCAGTATTTT. As protein: CASSQTSGSTDTQYF.

The chain is built from TRBV14 and TRBJ1-3; 7 nucleotides align to TRBD1. The CDR3 runs to 16 residues. The junction had 6 bases not matched to a gene; V was cut back by 4 bases and J by 0 bases. Germline assignment: CDR1 SGHDN and CDR2 FVKESK. For the CDR3, the DNA is TGTGCCAGCAGCCCCCTCGGGACAGTCTCTGGAAACACCATATATTTT. It specifies CASSPLGTVSGNTIYF.

The V gene is TRBV15, the J gene TRBJ2-7; 8 positions agree with TRBD1. From germline, CDR1 is LNHNV and CDR2 YYDKDF (reference sequence). V lost 1 base and J lost 3; bases outside the gene matches: 5. There are 15 residues in the CDR3. In nucleotides, the CDR3 is TGTGCCACCAGCAGAGGGACAGGGACCTTCTACGAGCAGTACTTC. Its translation: CATSRGTGTFYEQYF.

The genes are TRBV27 and TRBJ1-3, with D unresolved. The CDR3 has 14 residues. Germline-derived CDR1 and CDR2 are MNHEY and SMNVEV (reference sequence). Trimming stripped 2 bases from V and 4 bases from J, with 9 bases between. The CDR3: CASSLGPGGNTIYF. The CDR3 bases are TGTGCCAGCAGTTTAGGCCCTGGGGGAAACACCATATATTTT.

This chain connects TRBV6-1 to TRBJ2-5; no clear D gene. Germline CDR1 and CDR2: MNHNS and SASEGT. This CDR3 has 14 amino acids. V was shortened by 2 bases and J by 2 bases, with 9 bases between the two germline ends. CDR3 DNA: TGTGCCAGCAGTGAACTTGGACGTCAAGAGACCCAGTACTTC. Encoded protein: CASSELGRQETQYF.

The chain couples TRBV7-9 to TRBJ2-2; 10 bases match TRBD2. Germline V gives CDR1 SEHNR, CDR2 FQNEAQ (reference sequence). V lost 5 bases and J lost 1; bases outside the gene matches: 4. This CDR3 has 16 residues. The CDR3 reads CASSLTSGVNTGELFF. For the CDR3, the DNA is TGTGCCAGCAGCCTCACTAGCGGGGTGAACACCGGGGAGCTGTTTTTT.

CDR3 protein: CASSPPPVSASTDTQYF. CDR3 in DNA: TGTGCCAGCAGCCCTCCCCCGGTCAGCGCCAGCACAGATACGCAGTATTTT. The gene calls are TRBV7-2 and TRBJ2-3; D ambiguous. Germline-derived CDR1 and CDR2 are SGHTA and FQGNSA. CDR3 length: 17 amino acids. V lost 5 bases, J lost 0 bases, and 18 bases lay in between.

The V call is TRBV5-4, the J call TRBJ2-3; 8 bases are a match to TRBD2. The trim removed 4 bases at V and 6 bases at J, leaving 19 bases unmatched. The CDR3 is 18 residues long. The germline CDR1 and CDR2 sequences are SGHNT and YYREEE (reference sequence). The CDR3 DNA reads as TGTGCCAGCAGCGACACTGGCCAGAGCGGGAGAGTAATCGATACGCAGTATTTT. Its protein is CASSDTGQSGRVIDTQYF.

This clone was picked up one time. V is TRBV27 and J is TRBJ1-4, with 9 bases identical to TRBD1. CDR1 and CDR2 from the germline V gene are MNHEY and SMNVEV (reference sequence). The CDR3 consists of 16 residues. Trimming removed 2 bases from V and 8 bases from J; junction bases left unmatched: 9. The CDR3 region is CASSLARDRVGEKLFF. The CDR3 bases are TGTGCCAGCAGTTTAGCCCGGGACAGGGTTGGGGAAAAACTGTTTTTT.

The V and J genes are TRBV14 and TRBJ2-1; perhaps TRBD2 as D (6 bases). V was trimmed by 4 bases and J by 5 bases, leaving 15 bases between them. Germline CDR1 SGHDN, CDR2 FVKESK. This CDR3 region has 15 residues. The CDR3 sequence is CASSPVGGGHNEQFF. CDR3 DNA sequence: TGTGCCAGCAGCCCTGTGGGGGGTGGCCACAATGAGCAGTTCTTC.

The rearrangement uses TRBV27 and TRBJ2-7; 9 bases agree with TRBD1. Per the germline V gene, CDR1 is MNHEY and CDR2 is SMNVEV (reference sequence). After removal of 4 bases from V and 3 bases from J, the junction contained 1 base not matched to a gene. The CDR3 is made up of 13 amino acids. This chain's CDR3 is CASSSGQGYEQYF. CDR3 in DNA: TGTGCCAGCAGTTCGGGACAGGGCTACGAGCAGTACTTC.

This clone was recorded only once. The genes are TRBV28 and TRBJ2-1; 12 nucleotides line up with TRBD2. Germline values: CDR1 MDHEN, CDR2 SYDVKM. With 5 bases clipped from V and 0 bases from J, the junction kept 8 bases outside the gene matches. The CDR3 covers 18 residues. This CDR3 is CASSLMTSGSYSYNEQFF. The CDR3 bases are TGTGCCAGCAGTCTAATGACTAGCGGGAGTTACTCCTACAATGAGCAGTTCTTC.

Details on this clone: One end of the junction varies from germline; a read error may be responsible. The chain combines TRBV7-7 with TRBJ2-1; D remains unclear. This CDR3 region has 13 residues. CDR1 is SSHAT, CDR2 FNYEAQ, per germline (reference sequence). The CDR3 is CASSLGFRGEQFF. In nucleotides, the CDR3 is TGTGCTAGCAGCTTAGGCTTTCGAGGTGAGCAGTTCTTC.

The chain has TRBV11-2 and TRBJ2-7; D gene unclear. This CDR3 has 13 amino acids. V lost 3 bases and J lost 7, with 13 bases in between. Germline lookup yields CDR1 SGHAT and CDR2 FQNNGV. CDR3 in amino acids: CASSFSSSREQYF. The DNA for the CDR3 is TGTGCCAGCAGCTTCTCGTCCTCTAGGGAGCAGTACTTC.

The chain uses TRBV21-1 and TRBJ1-1. TRBV21-1 is a documented pseudogene. The CDR3 runs 15 residues. The CDR3 DNA reads TGTGCCAGCAGCAAAAGATGGGGGGGACTCCAATTAGCTTTCTTT. Its translation is CASSKRWGGLQLAFF.

The chain has TRBV4-3 and TRBJ2-7; 8 nucleotides align to TRBD2. Germline V gene lookup returns CDR1 LGHNA and CDR2 YSLEER. Germline trimming cut 2 bases from V and 1 base from J; bases unmatched to any gene: 13. The CDR3 totals 18 residues. As DNA, the CDR3 is TGCGCCAGCAGCCAATCGTACGGCGGGGGGCTTGAGTCCTACGAGCAGTACTTC. Its translation is CASSQSYGGGLESYEQYF.

The J gene is TRBJ2-1, the V gene TRBV7-6, with TRBD2 matching over 7 bases. Per germline, CDR1 SGHVS and CDR2 FNYEAQ. The CDR3 runs 13 residues. V lost 8 bases to trimming and J lost 0 bases; unmatched junction nucleotides: 1. The CDR3 sequence is CASSGGSYNEQFF. CDR3 coding DNA: TGTGCCAGCTCGGGGGGCTCCTACAATGAGCAGTTCTTC.

The chain combines TRBV9 with TRBJ1-2; D unresolved. Trimming removed 4 bases at V and 0 bases at J, with 16 bases between. The CDR3 totals 16 residues. The germline V gene has CDR1 SGDLS and CDR2 YYNGEE. CDR3 bases: TGTGCCAGCAGCACCAATCCTGACACAGCTAACTATGGCTACACCTTC. It codes for CASSTNPDTANYGYTF.

This clone has only one observation. The V call is TRBV11-2, the J call TRBJ2-1, with 7 bases lining up with TRBD2. V lost 5 bases and J lost 2; bases outside the gene matches: 9. The CDR3 is made up of 16 amino acids. The germline gives CDR1 SGHAT, CDR2 FQNNGV. The CDR3 DNA reads TGTGCCAGCAGCCCTCTGGCGGGAGTTACCTACAATGAGCAGTTCTTC. This encodes CASSPLAGVTYNEQFF.

The V gene is TRBV29-1, the J gene TRBJ2-7; 9 nucleotides align to TRBD1. Per the germline V gene, CDR1 is SQVTM and CDR2 is ANQGSEA. V was pared by 7 bases and J by 1 base, with 8 bases of the junction left unmatched. The CDR3 length is 14 residues. The CDR3 region is CSATDRGRSYEQYF. The CDR3 nucleotides read TGCAGCGCAACCGACAGGGGGAGATCCTACGAGCAGTACTTC.

The CDR3, as DNA: TGTGCCAGCAGTGAATGGGGCCCAGGGAGGGCTGCCCAGCCCCAGCATTTT. It yields the protein CASSEWGPGRAAQPQHF. This chain uses TRBV2 with TRBJ1-5; TRBD1 is a possible D gene (5 bases). The germline V and J ends were trimmed by 2 bases and 7 bases, with 21 bases remaining between them. Germline V lookup: CDR1 SNHLY, CDR2 FYNNEI. The CDR3 is 17 residues long.

In regard to this clone: The same CDR3 is also encoded by other DNA sequences in this sample. V and J are TRBV5-1 and TRBJ1-2; D is ambiguous. The V end was cut by 0 bases, the J end by 2 bases, with 5 bases between. This CDR3 spans 13 amino acids. In germline, CDR1 is SGHRS, CDR2 YFSETQ. CDR3 bases: TGCGCCAGCAGCTTGGGCCAGAACTATGGCTACACCTTC. Amino acid sequence: CASSLGQNYGYTF. Filled out from reference TRBV5-1 and TRBJ1-2, the complete variable domain reads KAGVTQTPRYLIKTRGQQVTLSCSPISGHRSVSWYQQTPGQGLQFLFEYFSETQRNKGNFPGRFSGRQFSNSRSEMNVSTLELGDSALYLCASSLGQNYGYTFGSGTRLTVV.

This clone appeared a single time. The rearrangement joins TRBV28 to TRBJ2-1; D gene unclear. V dropped 5 bases and J dropped 4 bases, with 21 bases sitting between them. Looked up from germline, CDR1 is MDHEN and CDR2 is SYDVKM. This CDR3 has 17 amino acids. Here the CDR3 reads CASSTIDRADGYNEQFF. As DNA, the CDR3 is TGTGCCAGCAGTACAATTGACCGGGCCGATGGGTACAATGAGCAGTTCTTC.

The chain joins TRBV2 to TRBJ2-7; 7 nucleotides line up with TRBD2. Germline V lookup: CDR1 SNHLY, CDR2 FYNNEI. This CDR3 region has 14 residues. The J segment lost 4 bases and the V segment lost 4 bases, leaving 7 bases of the junction unmatched. DNA of the CDR3: TGTGCCAGCAGTGCTGGGAGGGCTCCTTACGAGCAGTACTTC. Amino acids: CASSAGRAPYEQYF.

This clone was observed once. The chain is built from TRBV4-1 and TRBJ2-3; D may be TRBD2 (5 bases). There are 13 residues in the CDR3. V lost 0 bases, J lost 6 bases, and 7 bases lay in between. Germline values: CDR1 MGHRA, CDR2 YSYEKL. The CDR3 coding sequence is TGCGCCAGCAGCCAAGATGGGAGTGATACGCAGTATTTT. Its translation: CASSQDGSDTQYF.

The V and J genes are TRBV7-9 and TRBJ2-7; 7 nucleotides match TRBD2. Per germline, CDR1 SEHNR and CDR2 FQNEAQ (reference sequence). The CDR3 covers 15 residues. The V gene end was trimmed by 1 base and the J gene end by 1 base; junction bases not matched to a gene: 4. CDR3 nucleotides: TGTGCCAGCAGCTTAGAGGGCGGGGGATCCTACGAGCAGTACTTC. Translated: CASSLEGGGSYEQYF.